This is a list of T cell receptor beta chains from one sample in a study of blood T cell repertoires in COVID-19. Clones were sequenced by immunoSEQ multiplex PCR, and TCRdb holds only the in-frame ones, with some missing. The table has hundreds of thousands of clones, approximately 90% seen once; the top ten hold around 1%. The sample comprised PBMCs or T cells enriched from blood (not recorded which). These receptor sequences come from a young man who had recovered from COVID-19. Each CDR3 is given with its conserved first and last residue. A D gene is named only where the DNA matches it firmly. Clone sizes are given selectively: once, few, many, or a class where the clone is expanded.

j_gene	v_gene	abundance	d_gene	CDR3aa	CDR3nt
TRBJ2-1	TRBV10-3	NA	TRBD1	CAILGQGYNEQFF	TGTGCCATCCTTGGACAGGGGTACAATGAGCAGTTCTTC
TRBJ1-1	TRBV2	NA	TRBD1	CASSLLTGMNTEAFF	TGTGCCAGCAGCCTATTGACAGGGATGAACACTGAAGCTTTCTTT
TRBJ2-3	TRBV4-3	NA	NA	CASSQGPAGKITDTQYF	TGCGCCAGCAGCCAGGGCCCCGCGGGAAAAATCACAGATACGCAGTATTTT
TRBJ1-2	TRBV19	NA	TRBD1	CASSISGGQNYGYTF	TGTGCCAGTAGTATTAGCGGGGGACAGAACTATGGCTACACCTTC
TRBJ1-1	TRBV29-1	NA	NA	CSVVGLMNTEAFF	TGCAGCGTGGTCGGTTTGATGAACACTGAAGCTTTCTTT
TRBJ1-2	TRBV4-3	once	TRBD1	CASSQVLPGQGKGYGYTF	TGCGCCAGCAGCCAAGTCCTCCCGGGACAGGGGAAGGGCTATGGCTACACCTTC
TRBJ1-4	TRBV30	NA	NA	CAWSRGGREKLFF	TGTGCCTGGAGTCGCGGGGGTCGAGAAAAACTGTTTTTT
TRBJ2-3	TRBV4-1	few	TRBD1	CASSQPTRGRTDTQYF	TGCGCCAGCAGCCAACCCACGAGGGGGCGCACAGATACGCAGTATTTT
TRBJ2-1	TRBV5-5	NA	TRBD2	CASSSRPIAGASYNEQFF	TGTGCCAGCAGCTCACGTCCCATAGCGGGTGCCTCCTACAATGAGCAGTTCTTC
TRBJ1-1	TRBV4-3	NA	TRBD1	CASSHPGQENTEAFF	TGCGCCAGCAGCCACCCCGGACAGGAGAACACTGAAGCTTTCTTT
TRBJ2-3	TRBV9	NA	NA	CASSVATGLSTDTQYF	TGTGCCAGCAGCGTAGCCACGGGACTCAGCACAGATACGCAGTATTTT
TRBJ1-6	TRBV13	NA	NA	CASSLAGGGISPLHF	TGTGCCAGCAGCTTAGCGGGTGGGGGGATTTCACCCCTCCACTTT
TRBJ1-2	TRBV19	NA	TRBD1	CASSMDTGVNGYTF	TGTGCCAGTAGTATGGACACAGGGGTTAATGGCTACACCTTC
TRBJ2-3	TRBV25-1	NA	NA	CASARGSPSDTQYF	TGTGCCAGCGCGAGGGGGTCCCCCTCAGATACGCAGTATTTT
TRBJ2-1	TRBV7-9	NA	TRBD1	CASSLYQGVGYNEQFF	TGTGCCAGCAGCCTCTATCAGGGGGTTGGGTACAATGAGCAGTTCTTC
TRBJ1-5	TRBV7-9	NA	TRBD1	CASSHGQGLNQPQHF	TGTGCCAGCAGCCACGGACAGGGGTTAAATCAGCCCCAGCATTTT
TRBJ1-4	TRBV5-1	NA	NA	CASSPGGQGGEKLFF	TGCGCCAGCAGCCCTGGAGGCCAGGGAGGAGAAAAACTGTTTTTT
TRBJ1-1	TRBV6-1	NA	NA	CASSDPGNVAFF	TGTGCCAGCAGTGATCCCGGGAATGTAGCTTTCTTT
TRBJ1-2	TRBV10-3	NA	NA	CAISDQQGIYGYTF	TGTGCCATCAGTGATCAACAGGGTATCTATGGCTACACCTTC
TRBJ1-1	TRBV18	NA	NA	CASSPRRGGDVKNTEAFF	TGTGCCAGCTCACCACGACGGGGGGGAGACGTAAAGAACACTGAAGCTTTCTTT
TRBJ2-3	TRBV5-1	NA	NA	CASSLASRDTDTQYF	TGCGCCAGCAGCTTGGCCTCGCGAGACACAGATACGCAGTATTTT
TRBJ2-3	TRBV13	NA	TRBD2	CASSLAGGPPRLDTQYF	TGTGCCAGCAGCCTGGCGGGGGGGCCCCCTCGGCTCGATACGCAGTATTTT
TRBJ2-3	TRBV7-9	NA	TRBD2	CASSGRGNTDTQYF	TGTGCCAGCAGCGGGAGGGGCAACACAGATACGCAGTATTTT
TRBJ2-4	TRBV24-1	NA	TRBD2	CATSEGSGSRLAKNIQYF	TGTGCCACCAGTGAGGGTAGCGGGAGTCGGTTAGCCAAAAACATTCAGTACTTC
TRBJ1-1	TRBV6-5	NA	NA	CASSYSADSNTEAFF	TGTGCCAGCAGTTACTCAGCAGACTCGAACACTGAAGCTTTCTTT
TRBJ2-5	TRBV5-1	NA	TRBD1	CASSLQGPGQETQYF	TGCGCCAGCAGCTTACAGGGGCCAGGGCAAGAGACCCAGTACTTC
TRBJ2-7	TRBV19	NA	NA	CASSIAGAAYEQYF	TGTGCCAGTAGTATCGCAGGGGCAGCTTACGAGCAGTACTTC
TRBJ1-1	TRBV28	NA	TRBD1	CASIGQGAMNTEAFF	TGTGCCAGCATTGGACAGGGGGCCATGAACACTGAAGCTTTCTTT
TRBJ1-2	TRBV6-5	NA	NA	CASSYSAGRNYGYTF	TGTGCCAGCAGTTACTCCGCAGGGCGAAACTATGGCTACACCTTC
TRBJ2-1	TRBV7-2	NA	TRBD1	CASSFPQGLVMEQFF	TGTGCCAGCAGCTTCCCACAGGGGTTGGTGATGGAGCAGTTCTTC
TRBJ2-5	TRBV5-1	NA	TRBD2	CASSLSLGGGVETQYF	TGCGCCAGCAGCTTGAGTCTCGGCGGGGGGGTTGAGACCCAGTACTTC
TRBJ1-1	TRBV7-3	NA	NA	CASSLTGGKMNTEAFF	TGTGCCAGCAGCTTAACGGGCGGGAAAATGAACACTGAAGCTTTCTTT
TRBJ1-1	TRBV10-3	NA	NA	CAIRGGAIMNTEAFF	TGTGCCATCCGGGGCGGGGCGATTATGAACACTGAAGCTTTCTTT
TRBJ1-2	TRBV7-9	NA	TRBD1	CASSPPGQGAGGYTF	TGTGCCAGCAGCCCACCGGGACAGGGGGCGGGAGGCTACACCTTC
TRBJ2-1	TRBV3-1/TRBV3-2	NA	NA	CASSQDRLARGEQFF	TGTGCCAGCAGCCAAGATAGGTTAGCTAGGGGGGAGCAGTTCTTC
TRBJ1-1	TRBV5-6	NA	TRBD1	CASSSYLSVAQGVNTEAFF	TGTGCCAGCAGCTCGTATCTCAGCGTAGCCCAGGGGGTGAACACTGAAGCTTTCTTT
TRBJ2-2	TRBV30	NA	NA	CAWGQGPGELFF	TGTGCCTGGGGTCAGGGGCCCGGGGAGCTGTTTTTT
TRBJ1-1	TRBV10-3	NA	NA	CAINDPGQILMNTEAFF	TGTGCCATCAATGACCCCGGACAGATACTAATGAACACTGAAGCTTTCTTT
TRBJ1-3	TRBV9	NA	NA	CASSVAGDISGNTIYF	TGTGCCAGCAGCGTAGCCGGGGACATCTCTGGAAACACCATATATTTT
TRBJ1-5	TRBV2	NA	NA	CASSDRGHTNQPQHF	TGTGCCAGCAGTGACCGGGGACACACCAATCAGCCCCAGCATTTT
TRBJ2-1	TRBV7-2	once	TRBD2	CASSAIAGGYSEQFF	TGTGCCAGCAGCGCAATAGCGGGGGGGTATAGTGAGCAGTTCTTC
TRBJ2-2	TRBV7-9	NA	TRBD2	CASSSFRTSVNTGELFF	TGTGCCAGCAGCTCATTTCGGACTAGCGTGAACACCGGGGAGCTGTTTTTT
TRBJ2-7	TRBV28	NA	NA	CASSLGRGLAYEQYF	TGTGCCAGCAGTTTAGGTAGGGGTTTAGCCTACGAGCAGTACTTC
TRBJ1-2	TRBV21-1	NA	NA	CASSLPCGRPADGYTF	TGTGCCAGCAGCCTCCCGTGTGGGCGCCCAGCGGATGGCTACACCTTC